This is a list of T cell receptor beta chains from one sample in a study of OX40 agonist ivuxolimab in advanced cancers. Produced via immunoSEQ multiplex PCR; TCRdb's table is partial and in-frame only. The top ten hold around 0.39% of the sample, which has 60,000 to 85,000 clones, roughly 90% seen once. The material was CD4+ or CD8+ T cells sorted from blood, obtained in a trial of the OX40 agonist ivuxolimab. These receptors all come from an adult with an advanced solid tumor such as melanoma, head and neck, liver or kidney cancer. Each CDR3 is given with its conserved first and last residue. D genes are given only for firm matches. Clone size appears in some rows only: once, few, many, or a class for an expanded clone.

>TRBV19|.|TRBJ2-5|.
CASANGVWETQYF
TGTGCCAGTGCTAATGGCGTGTGGGAAACCCAGTACTTC
>TRBV6-1|.|TRBJ1-4|.
CASSEAPGGNEKLFF
TGTGCCAGCAGTGAAGCGCCCGGGGGAAATGAAAAACTGTTTTTT
>TRBV7-2|.|TRBJ2-2|TRBD2
CASSLSGTSGGRTGELFF
TGTGCCAGCAGCTTAAGTGGGACTAGCGGGGGTCGGACCGGGGAGCTGTTTTTT
>TRBV30|.|TRBJ2-7|TRBD1
CAWSGQGPLEQYF
TGTGCCTGGAGTGGACAGGGTCCCCTCGAGCAGTACTTC
>TRBV5-5|.|TRBJ2-7|TRBD1
CASSLARGYEQYF
TGTGCCAGCAGCTTGGCCAGGGGGTACGAGCAGTACTTC
>TRBV5-1|once|TRBJ2-3|.
CASSIQGLGTDTQYF
TGCGCCAGCAGCATTCAGGGTTTGGGCACAGATACGCAGTATTTT
>TRBV7-9|.|TRBJ1-3|TRBD1
CASSQDRGNTIYF
TGTGCCAGCAGTCAGGACAGGGGAAACACCATATATTTT
>TRBV10-3|.|TRBJ1-2|TRBD1
CAIDPGQGAVDGYTF
TGTGCCATAGATCCGGGACAGGGGGCAGTGGATGGCTACACCTTC
>TRBV2|.|TRBJ1-2|.
CASSETGQIYGYTF
TGTGCCAGCAGTGAAACAGGACAGATCTATGGCTACACCTTC
>TRBV18|.|TRBJ2-3|.
CASSPGVTDTQYF
TGTGCCAGCTCACCCGGGGTAACAGATACGCAGTATTTT
>TRBV6-6|.|TRBJ1-5|.
CASSYSRGSNQPQHF
TGTGCCAGCAGTTACTCTCGAGGCAGCAATCAGCCCCAGCATTTT
>TRBV30|.|TRBJ2-5|.
CAWSARETQYF
TGTGCCTGGAGTGCTAGAGAGACCCAGTACTTC
>TRBV19|.|TRBJ2-1|TRBD2
CASSIFWGGLAGVSEQFF
TGTGCCAGTAGTATATTTTGGGGAGGGCTAGCGGGAGTGAGCGAGCAGTTCTTC